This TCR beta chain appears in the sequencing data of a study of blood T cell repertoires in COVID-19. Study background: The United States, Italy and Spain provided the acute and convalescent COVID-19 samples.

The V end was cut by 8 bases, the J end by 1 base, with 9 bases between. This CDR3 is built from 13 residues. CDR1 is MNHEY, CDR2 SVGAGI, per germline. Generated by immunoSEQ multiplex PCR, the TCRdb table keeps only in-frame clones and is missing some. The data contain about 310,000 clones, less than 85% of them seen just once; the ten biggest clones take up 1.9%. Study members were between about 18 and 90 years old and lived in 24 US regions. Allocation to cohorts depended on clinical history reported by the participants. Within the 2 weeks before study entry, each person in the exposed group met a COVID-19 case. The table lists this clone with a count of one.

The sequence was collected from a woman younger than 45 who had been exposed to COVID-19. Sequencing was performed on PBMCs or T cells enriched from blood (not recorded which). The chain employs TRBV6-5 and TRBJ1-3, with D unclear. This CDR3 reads CASVVLSGNTIYF. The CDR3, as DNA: TGTGCCAGCGTCGTCCTATCTGGAAACACCATATATTTT.